The present TCR beta chain was sequenced within a study of neoadjuvant anti-PD-1 for oral cavity cancer. About the research overall: Patients mostly received three to four biweekly nivolumab doses at 3 mg/kg before surgery. Notes on the study in general: Pretreatment Treg/Th17 ratio correlated inversely with post-treatment tumor clonality.

The CDR3 has 13 residues. J was trimmed by 7 bases and V by 6 bases; bases with no gene match: 8. Germline-derived CDR1 and CDR2 are MRHNA and SNTAGT. Patients had HPV-negative, locally advanced oral cavity squamous cell carcinoma. PBMC libraries mostly used around 510 ng of input genomic DNA, with six replicates per sample. Sequencing used immunoSEQ multiplex PCR; TCRdb keeps in-frame clones, though not all of them. This sample carries 55,000 to 80,000 clones, approximately 82% of them seen once, and the ten largest clones take around 3.7%. With regard to this clone: Its target is unknown.

The sample was PBMCs, taken before nivolumab (anti-PD-1) treatment. V and J are TRBV6-4 and TRBJ1-2; 7 bases are a match to TRBD1. This TCR was recovered from a person aged 40 to 85 with oral cavity squamous cell carcinoma. The CDR3, as DNA: TGTGCCAGCAGAGGCGGGACAGTCGGTGGCTACACCTTC. Protein product: CASRGGTVGGYTF.